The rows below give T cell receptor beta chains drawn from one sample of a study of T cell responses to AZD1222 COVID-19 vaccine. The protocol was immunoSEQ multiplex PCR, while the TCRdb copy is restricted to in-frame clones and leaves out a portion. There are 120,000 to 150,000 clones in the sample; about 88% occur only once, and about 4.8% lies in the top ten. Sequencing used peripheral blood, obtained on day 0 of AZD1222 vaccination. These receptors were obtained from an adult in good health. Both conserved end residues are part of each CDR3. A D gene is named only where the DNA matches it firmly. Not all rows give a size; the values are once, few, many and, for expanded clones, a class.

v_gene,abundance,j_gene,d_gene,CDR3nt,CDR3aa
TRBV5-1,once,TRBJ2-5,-,TGCGCCAGCAGCTTCGGTCCAGGGGAGACCCAGTACTTC,CASSFGPGETQYF
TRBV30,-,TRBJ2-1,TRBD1,TGTGCCTTGCCGAGACAGGGACACTACAATGAGCAGTTCTTC,CALPRQGHYNEQFF
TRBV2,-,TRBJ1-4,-,TGTGCCGCCCAAGGGGCGCGGAGTGAAAAACTGTTTTTT,CAAQGARSEKLFF
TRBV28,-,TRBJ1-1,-,TGTGCCAGCAGTCCCCGATTTTACAGGGCCAAAACGAACACTGAAGCTTTCTTT,CASSPRFYRAKTNTEAFF
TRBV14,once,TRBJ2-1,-,TGTGCCAGCAGCCTCGGACACCCAAACTCCTACAATGAGCAGTTCTTC,CASSLGHPNSYNEQFF
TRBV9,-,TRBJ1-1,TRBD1,TGTGCCAGCAGCACCCGGGACAGGTCGCCCACTGAAGCTTTCTTT,CASSTRDRSPTEAFF
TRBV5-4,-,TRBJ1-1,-,TGTGCCAGCAGCTTGGCCGGAGGTAACACTGAAGCTTTCTTT,CASSLAGGNTEAFF
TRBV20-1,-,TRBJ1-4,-,TGCAGTGCTAGTGGGGGAGAGGTAGGAGGTGAAAAACTGTTTTTT,CSASGGEVGGEKLFF
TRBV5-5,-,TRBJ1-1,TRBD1,TGTGCCAGCAGCTTGGCCCCGGGACAGGGGAACACTGAAGCTTTCTTT,CASSLAPGQGNTEAFF
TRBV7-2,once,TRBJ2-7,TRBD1,TGTGCCAGCAGCTTGCGGACAGGGGTGGGCGAGCAGTACTTC,CASSLRTGVGEQYF
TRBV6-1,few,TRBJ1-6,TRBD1,TGTGCCAGCAGTGAACGGACAGGGCGGAATTCACCCCTCCACTTT,CASSERTGRNSPLHF
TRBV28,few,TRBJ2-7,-,TGTGCCAGCAGCAGACTAGTGCAATTATTGGGGGAGCAGTACTTC,CASSRLVQLLGEQYF